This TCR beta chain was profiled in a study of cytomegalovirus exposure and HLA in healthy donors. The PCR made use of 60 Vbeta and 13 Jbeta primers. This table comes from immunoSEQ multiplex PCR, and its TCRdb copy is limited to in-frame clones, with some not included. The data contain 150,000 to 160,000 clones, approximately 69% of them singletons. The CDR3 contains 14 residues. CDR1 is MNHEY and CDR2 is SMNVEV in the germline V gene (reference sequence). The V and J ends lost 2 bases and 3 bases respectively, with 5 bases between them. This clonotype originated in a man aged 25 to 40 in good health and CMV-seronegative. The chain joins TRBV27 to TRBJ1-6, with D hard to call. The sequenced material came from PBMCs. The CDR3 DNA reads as TGTGCCAGCAGTTTAAGAGGCTATAATTCACCCCTCCACTTT. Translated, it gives CASSLRGYNSPLHF.